The next 26 T cell receptor beta chains were all read from a single sample in a study of control samples from healthy donors and cancer patients. Assay: immunoSEQ multiplex PCR; the TCRdb copy retains only in-frame clones and omits some. The data contain 4,500 to 7,000 clones, about four fifths of them singletons. The sample was formalin-fixed, paraffin-embedded tissue. These receptors were obtained from a female donor with lung cancer.

V usage is TRBV12-3 or TRBV12-4 and J usage is TRBJ2-1; no clear D. Trimming removed 6 bases from V and 7 bases from J, with 10 bases in between. The CDR3 is 12 residues long. The CDR3 bases are TGTGCCAGCAGCCCTCTTTCAAATGAGCAGTTCTTC. Its protein is CASSPLSNEQFF.

V is TRBV6-5 and J is TRBJ2-7, with a weak D call TRBD2 (5 bases). The length of the CDR3 is 14 residues. V was trimmed by 2 bases and J by 2 bases, leaving 10 bases between them. Germline assignment: CDR1 MNHEY and CDR2 SVGAGI. CDR3 in amino acids: CASSYHGGAYEQYF. DNA of the CDR3: TGTGCCAGCAGTTACCACGGAGGAGCCTACGAGCAGTACTTC.

This chain uses TRBV14 with TRBJ2-3; 7 bases line up with TRBD1. CDR3 length: 12 residues. In germline, CDR1 is SGHDN, CDR2 FVKESK. V gave up 6 bases and J gave up 9 bases; unmatched junction bases: 6. CDR3 protein: CASRGDSRTQYF. The CDR3, as DNA: TGTGCCAGCAGAGGGGACAGCCGCACGCAGTATTTT.

The CDR3 sequence: CASSPHWRAVNTEAFF. CDR3 DNA: TGTGCCAGCAGCCCCCATTGGAGGGCCGTGAACACTGAAGCTTTCTTT. The rearrangement uses TRBV3-1 (or the pseudogene TRBV3-2) and TRBJ1-1; the D is unclear. This CDR3 contains 16 residues. Trimming stripped 4 bases from V and 0 bases from J, with 15 bases between. Germline V CDR1 and CDR2: LGHDT, YNNKEL (reference sequence).

The chain has TRBV5-4 and TRBJ2-1; 13 nucleotides align to TRBD2. CDR1 is SGHNT and CDR2 is YYREEE in the germline V gene (reference sequence). The CDR3 spans 15 residues. Trimming removed 4 bases from V and 8 bases from J; junction bases left unmatched: 6. The CDR3 DNA sequence: TGTGCCAGCAGCCCTGGACTAGCGGGAGAATATGAGCAGTTCTTC. Translating it yields CASSPGLAGEYEQFF.

The J gene is TRBJ1-1, the V gene TRBV9, with a tentative D call TRBD1 (5 bases). V lost 4 bases and J 4 bases, leaving 14 bases between the germline ends. Germline V lookup: CDR1 SGDLS, CDR2 YYNGEE. The CDR3 covers 14 residues. CDR3 sequence reads: CASSFDADITEAFF. The CDR3, as DNA: TGTGCCAGCAGCTTTGACGCGGACATCACTGAAGCTTTCTTT.

This clone has a handful of counts. The chain has TRBV11-2 and TRBJ2-7, with 14 nucleotides matching TRBD2. The germline gives CDR1 SGHAT, CDR2 FQNNGV. This CDR3 spans 15 amino acids. Unmatched junction bases numbered 8, after V lost 5 bases and J lost 8 bases. The CDR3 loop reads CASSAGTSGSGKQYF. The CDR3 DNA follows: TGTGCCAGCAGCGCCGGGACTAGCGGGAGTGGTAAGCAGTACTTC.

The rearrangement links TRBV30 to TRBJ1-6; D is unclear. V was trimmed by 8 bases and J by 0 bases, leaving 17 bases between them. Germline V lookup: CDR1 GTSNPN, CDR2 SVGIG (reference sequence). The CDR3 is 16 residues long. The CDR3 nucleotides are TGTGCCCTAAAGGGATCGTACTACTCCTATAATTCACCCCTCCACTTT. This sequence encodes CALKGSYYSYNSPLHF.

V gene TRBV4-3 combines with J gene TRBJ1-2; D gene unclear. V lost 1 base and J 6 bases, leaving 9 bases between the germline ends. This CDR3 comprises 13 residues. Germline lookup yields CDR1 LGHNA and CDR2 YSLEER. CDR3: CASSQARVDGYTF. CDR3 coding DNA: TGCGCCAGCAGCCAAGCTCGGGTGGATGGCTACACCTTC.

The chain employs TRBV19 and TRBJ2-2; D uncertain. CDR1 LNHDA and CDR2 SQIVND come from the germline V gene (reference sequence). The CDR3 loop spans 11 amino acids. Trimming removed 8 bases from V and 5 bases from J, with 6 bases in between. As DNA, the CDR3 is TGTGCCAGTCGGCGGACCGGGGAGCTGTTTTTT. As protein: CASRRTGELFF.

CDR3 sequence reads: CASSRDPKGLEQFF. The CDR3 DNA sequence: TGTGCCAGCAGTAGGGACCCTAAGGGGCTAGAGCAGTTCTTC. The chain links TRBV2 to TRBJ2-1; the D call may be TRBD1 or TRBD2 (5 bases each). Germline CDR1 SNHLY, CDR2 FYNNEI. The CDR3 runs 14 residues. Trimming shortened V by 5 bases and J by 10 bases, and 18 bases separated the two germline ends.

About this clone itself: An end of the junction differs from the germline gene, which may be a read error. The rearrangement links TRBV2 to TRBJ1-5; 12 bases match TRBD1. In germline, CDR1 is SNHLY, CDR2 FYNNEI. CDR3 length: 15 residues. CDR3 DNA sequence: TGTGCCAGCAGGGCAGGGACAGGGGGCAACCAGCCCCAGCATTTT. It encodes CASRAGTGGNQPQHF.

The rearrangement links TRBV7-2 to TRBJ2-5; 8 nucleotides align to TRBD1. The CDR3 is 17 amino acids. Germline V gives CDR1 SGHTA, CDR2 FQGNSA. Trimming cost V 1 base and J 0 bases; bases outside gene matches: 7. Here the CDR3 reads CASSLDGTGPYQETQYF. The CDR3, as DNA: TGTGCCAGCAGCTTAGACGGGACAGGACCGTACCAAGAGACCCAGTACTTC.

On this clone itself: This may arise from a read error, as a much more abundant clone is one base away. CDR3: CTSSQREEYNEQFF. The DNA for the CDR3 is TGTACCAGCAGCCAGCGGGAGGAATACAATGAGCAGTTCTTC. The chain carries TRBV7-9 and TRBJ2-1, with 9 bases matching TRBD2. Per the germline V gene, CDR1 is SEHNR and CDR2 is FQNEAQ (reference sequence). CDR3 length equals 14 residues.

The chain carries TRBV12-3 or TRBV12-4 and TRBJ1-1; 7 bases are shared with TRBD1. This CDR3 is built from 12 residues. Trimming cost V 3 bases and J 11 bases; bases outside gene matches: 6. The CDR3 is CASSFPDRVAFF. The CDR3 nucleotides read TGTGCCAGCAGTTTCCCCGACAGGGTGGCTTTCTTT.

The rearrangement joins TRBV28 to TRBJ1-5, with 8 nucleotides matching TRBD1. Looked up from germline, CDR1 is MDHEN and CDR2 is SYDVKM. J lost 2 bases, V lost 6 bases, and 3 bases had no gene match. The CDR3 runs to 14 residues. This chain's CDR3 is CASSLGQGNQPQHF. CDR3 bases: TGTGCCAGCAGCCTGGGACAGGGCAATCAGCCCCAGCATTTT.

This clone was seen once. The V and J genes are TRBV6-4 and TRBJ1-1; the D is unclear. CDR1 and CDR2 (germline): MRHNA, SNTAGT. Trimming cost V 6 bases and J 4 bases, with 18 bases left between them. This CDR3 is built from 15 residues. DNA of the CDR3: TGTGCCAGCAGACTAGGACCGAACCTGGGCACTGAAGCTTTCTTT. Translated, it gives CASRLGPNLGTEAFF.

The chain is built from TRBV3-1 (or the pseudogene TRBV3-2) and TRBJ2-3, with no clear D. Trimming cost V 7 bases and J 4 bases, with 12 bases left between them. The CDR3 is 13 amino acids. The germline V gene encodes CDR1 LGHDT and CDR2 YNNKEL (reference sequence). The CDR3 DNA sequence: TGTGCCAGCAAAACGGGCCCCTCAGATACGCAGTATTTT. This gives the protein CASKTGPSDTQYF.

Here the CDR3 reads CSVQTSGEETQYF. The CDR3, as DNA: TGCAGCGTTCAGACTAGCGGAGAAGAGACCCAGTACTTC. V usage is TRBV29-1 and J usage is TRBJ2-5; 9 positions match TRBD2. V shed 5 bases and J 3 bases; nucleotides not matched to a gene: 4. Germline-derived CDR1 and CDR2 are SQVTM and ANQGSEA. CDR3 size: 13 residues.

To note about this clone: Other DNA sequences from this sample encode an identical CDR3 as well. CDR3 amino acids: CSVGFSSGNTIYF. CDR3 nucleotide sequence: TGCAGCGTTGGGTTTAGCTCTGGAAACACCATATATTTT. The J gene is TRBJ1-3, the V gene TRBV29-1; D is uncertain. V was cut by 4 bases and J by 0 bases, with 7 bases left in between. The CDR3 length is 13 residues. Germline lookup yields CDR1 SQVTM and CDR2 ANQGSEA. Full variable domain (outside the CDR3, taken from reference TRBV29-1 and TRBJ1-3): SAVISQKPSRDICQRGTSLTIQCQVDSQVTMMFWYRQQPGQSLTLIATANQGSEATYESGFVIDKFPISRPNLTFSTLTVSNMSPEDSSIYLCSVGFSSGNTIYFGEGSWLTVV.

V usage is TRBV7-6 and J usage is TRBJ2-7, with D unclear. Trimming removed 1 base from V and 2 bases from J, with 12 bases in between. There are 15 residues in the CDR3. The germline gives CDR1 SGHVS, CDR2 FNYEAQ. The CDR3 DNA reads TGTGCCAGCAGCTTAGAGTGGAACAGCGCCTACGAGCAGTACTTC. Protein sequence: CASSLEWNSAYEQYF.

The rearrangement links TRBV2 to TRBJ1-4, with TRBD1 as a possible D gene (5 bases). The ends were cut back, 6 bases at V and 7 bases at J, with 15 bases in the middle. The length of the CDR3 is 14 residues. Germline V lookup: CDR1 SNHLY, CDR2 FYNNEI. The CDR3 bases are TGTGCCAGCAGGGGGGACCGAGTAAGTGAAAAACTGTTTTTT. The encoded protein is CASRGDRVSEKLFF.

The chain combines TRBV19 with TRBJ1-2; TRBD1 is a possible D gene (5 bases). Germline V gene lookup returns CDR1 LNHDA and CDR2 SQIVND (reference sequence). Between the trimmed V and J ends, which lost 1 base and 6 bases, there was a span of 6 bases. The CDR3 extends over 12 amino acids. The CDR3 region is CASSIGGNGYTF. The CDR3 bases are TGTGCCAGTAGTATAGGGGGGAATGGCTACACCTTC. The variable domain in full, with the rest retrieved from reference TRBV19 and TRBJ1-2, is DGGITQSPKYLFRKEGQNVTLSCEQNLNHDAMYWYRQDPGQGLRLIYYSQIVNDFQKGDIAEGYSVSREKKESFPLTVTSAQKNPTAFYLCASSIGGNGYTFGSGTRLTVV.

This chain links TRBV11-2 with TRBJ2-5, with TRBD1 identical over 7 bases. This CDR3 is 15 amino acids long. Germline CDR1 reads SGHAT; CDR2 reads FQNNGV. The ends lost 5 bases at V and 4 bases at J; junction bases unmatched: 10. The CDR3 DNA reads TGTGCCAGCAGCCAAGACAGGGCCCGGGGAGAGACCCAGTACTTC. It specifies CASSQDRARGETQYF.

V is TRBV28 and J is TRBJ1-3; D is undetermined. The germline V gene encodes CDR1 MDHEN and CDR2 SYDVKM. This CDR3 contains 16 residues. Trimming cost V 6 bases and J 0 bases, with 15 bases left between them. CDR3 bases: TGTGCCAGCAGGAAGCCACAACACCACTCTGGAAACACCATATATTTT. This gives the protein CASRKPQHHSGNTIYF.

The chain has TRBV6-6 and TRBJ2-1, with 12 bases aligning to TRBD2. Germline V lookup: CDR1 MNHNY, CDR2 SVGAGI (reference sequence). Germline trimming cut 7 bases from V and 8 bases from J; bases unmatched to any gene: 6. The CDR3 extends over 14 amino acids. The CDR3 DNA reads TGTGCCAGCACTAGCGGGAGGGCCATGGATGAGCAGTTCTTC. Its translation is CASTSGRAMDEQFF.